The entry that follows covers one TCR beta chain sequence. The antigen is undetermined. This sample stems from a study of cytomegalovirus exposure and HLA in healthy donors. Using immunoSEQ multiplex PCR, the repertoire was profiled, and TCRdb retains in-frame clones only, with some absent. The sample holds tens of thousands of clones, 95% to 98% seen once. The study, taken as a whole, reports: The tendency of first-cohort TCR clusters to co-occur in the roughly 130 validation repertoires emerged from a later analysis. High specificity and sensitivity for cytomegalovirus status were reported for the classifier. Researchers counted about 150 TCR beta chains as cytomegalovirus-associated.

The source is a woman between 18 and 30 years old in good health and CMV-seropositive. Material for sequencing was PBMCs.

The chain's CDR3 is CASSFTQTGLYGYTF. CDR3 nucleotides: TGTGCCAGCAGTTTTACGCAGACAGGCCTATATGGCTACACCTTC. This chain joins TRBV27 and TRBJ1-2; a possible D gene is TRBD1 (6 bases). V was cut by 3 bases and J by 5 bases, with 16 bases left in between. The CDR3 runs to 15 residues. Germline loops: CDR1 MNHEY, CDR2 SMNVEV (reference sequence).